These T cell receptor beta chains were read from a single sample in a study of OX40 agonist ivuxolimab in advanced cancers. Assay used: immunoSEQ multiplex PCR; TCRdb lists only in-frame clones, some missing. Of some 33,000 clones detected, 74% appear once; the ten largest clones hold approximately 13%. Sequencing used CD4+ or CD8+ T cells sorted from blood, obtained in a trial of the OX40 agonist ivuxolimab. The receptors here all came from an adult with an advanced solid tumor such as melanoma, head and neck, liver or kidney cancer. CDR3s leave out the opening cysteine and the closing phenylalanine or tryptophan. Fields, in order: V gene, J gene, CDR3 protein.

TRBV29-1,TRBJ1-4,SVALNNEKLF
TRBV6-5,TRBJ1-1,ASSYIGFEAF
TRBV15,TRBJ1-5,ATSRGPGRGNNQPQH
TRBV5-6,TRBJ1-1,ASSVGDRVGTEAF
TRBV28,TRBJ2-4,ASRTAGGENIQY
TRBV19,TRBJ2-1,ASSSSVSAQF
TRBV19,TRBJ1-5,ASSADKAPQH
TRBV30,TRBJ1-2,AWSGRLGANYGYT
TRBV6-1,TRBJ1-2,ASTLSGNYGYT
TRBV15,TRBJ1-1,ATKEDLSRVGTEAF
TRBV5-4,TRBJ2-3,ASSYSQGPDTQY
TRBV9,TRBJ1-1,ASSRQGDTEAF
TRBV5-4,TRBJ2-2,ASSLSGPGELF
TRBV5-1,TRBJ2-5,ASTLLPGGQETQY
TRBV7-9,TRBJ1-6,ASSLGAGTARSPLH
TRBV4-2,TRBJ2-6,ASSPGTARTGANVLT
TRBV10-2,TRBJ2-3,ASRRTSGGGGTDTQY
TRBV12-5,TRBJ1-4,ASGLGQGREKLF
TRBV5-1,TRBJ1-1,ASRPRQGANTEAF
TRBV29-1,TRBJ1-5,SPTGGHAGSAPA
TRBV11-2,TRBJ2-6,ASSLERTGANVLT
TRBV5-6,TRBJ2-2,ASSLRTRGTGELF
TRBV2,TRBJ2-3,ASSTADRLAGAPGTDTQY
TRBV19,TRBJ1-2,ASSPGTYGYT
TRBV7-9,TRBJ2-2,ASSRAVGLTGELF
TRBV5-4,TRBJ1-2,ASRQDRVGYYGYT
TRBV10-3,TRBJ2-3,AISGGQSLTDTQY